This T cell receptor (beta chain) was sequenced for a study of T cells in Graves' hyperthyroidism and ophthalmopathy. General observations from the study: Ophthalmopathy onset followed model prediction by a median around 6.6 months.

Diagnostic assessment was based on clinical symptoms, serum thyroxine and TRAb, thyroid ultrasound and orbital computed tomography. V shed 6 bases and J shed 4 bases, with 12 bases lying between them. Germline assignment: CDR1 ENHRY and CDR2 SYGVKD. The CDR3 covers 14 residues. RNA transcripts served as the template for amplifying TCR beta CDR3 regions. The TCR CDR3 was amplified in a first-round RT-PCR using the HTBI primer set. TCRdb reprocessed the multiplex PCR reads via MiXCR and lists one record per CDR3 protein. This sample has more than 500,000 distinct CDR3 sequences; about 14% occur once, and the top ten carry 4.3%. This clonotype was recorded a few times. Antigen unknown.

Specimen: blood. This receptor was identified in a woman in her 40s with Graves' ophthalmopathy. The chain joins TRBV10-3 to TRBJ2-2; D tentatively reads TRBD1 or TRBD2 (5 bases each). CDR3: CAISRDGITGELFF. CDR3 DNA sequence: TGTGCCATCAGCAGGGACGGTATCACCGGGGAGCTGTTTTTT.